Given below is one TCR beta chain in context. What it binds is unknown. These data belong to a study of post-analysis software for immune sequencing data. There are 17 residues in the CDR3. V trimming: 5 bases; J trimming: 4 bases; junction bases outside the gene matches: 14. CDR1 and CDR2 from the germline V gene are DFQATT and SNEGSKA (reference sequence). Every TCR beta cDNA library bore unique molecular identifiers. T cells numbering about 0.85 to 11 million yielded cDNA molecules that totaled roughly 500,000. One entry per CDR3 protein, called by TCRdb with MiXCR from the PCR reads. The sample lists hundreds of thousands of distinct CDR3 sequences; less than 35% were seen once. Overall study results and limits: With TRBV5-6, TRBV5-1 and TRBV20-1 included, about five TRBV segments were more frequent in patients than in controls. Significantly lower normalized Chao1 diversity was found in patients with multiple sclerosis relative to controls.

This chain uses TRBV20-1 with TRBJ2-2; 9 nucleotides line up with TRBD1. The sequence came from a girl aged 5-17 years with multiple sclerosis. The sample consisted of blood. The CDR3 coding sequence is TGCAGTGCTTCACTGGGACAGGGCGGTCGTTTCACCGGGGAGCTGTTTTTT. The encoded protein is CSASLGQGGRFTGELFF.